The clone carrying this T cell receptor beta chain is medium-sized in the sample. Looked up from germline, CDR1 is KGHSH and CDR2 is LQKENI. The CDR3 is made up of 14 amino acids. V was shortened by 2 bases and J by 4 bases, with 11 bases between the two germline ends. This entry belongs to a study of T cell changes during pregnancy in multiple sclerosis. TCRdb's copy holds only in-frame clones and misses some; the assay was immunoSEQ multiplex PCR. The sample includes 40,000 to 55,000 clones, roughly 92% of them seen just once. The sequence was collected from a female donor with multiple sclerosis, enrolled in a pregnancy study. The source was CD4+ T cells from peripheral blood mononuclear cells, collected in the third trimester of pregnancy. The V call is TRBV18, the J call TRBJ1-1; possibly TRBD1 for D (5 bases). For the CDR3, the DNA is TGTGCCAGCTCACCATTGCCCGGGGGCACTGAAGCTTTCTTT. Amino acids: CASSPLPGGTEAFF.